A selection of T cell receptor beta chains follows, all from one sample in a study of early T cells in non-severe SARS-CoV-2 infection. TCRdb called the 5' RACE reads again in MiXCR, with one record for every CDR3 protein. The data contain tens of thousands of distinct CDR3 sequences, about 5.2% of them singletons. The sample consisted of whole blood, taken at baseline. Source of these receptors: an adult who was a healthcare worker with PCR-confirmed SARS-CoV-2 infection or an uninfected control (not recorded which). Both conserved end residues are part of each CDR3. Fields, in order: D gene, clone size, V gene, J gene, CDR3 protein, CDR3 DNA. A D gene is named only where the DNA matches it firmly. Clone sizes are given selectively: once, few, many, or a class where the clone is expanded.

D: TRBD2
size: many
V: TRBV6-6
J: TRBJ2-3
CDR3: CASSNLAGTDTQYF
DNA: TGTGCCAGCAGTAATCTAGCGGGAACAGATACGCAGTATTTT

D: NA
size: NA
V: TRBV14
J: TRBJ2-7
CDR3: CASSQETHYEQYF
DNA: TGTGCCAGCAGCCAAGAAACACACTACGAGCAGTACTTC

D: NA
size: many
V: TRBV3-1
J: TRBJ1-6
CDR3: CASSQQGSYNSPLHF
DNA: TGTGCCAGCAGCCAACAGGGGAGCTATAATTCACCCCTCCACTTT

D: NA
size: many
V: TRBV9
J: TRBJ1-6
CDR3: CASSVAVGGFNSPLHF
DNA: TGTGCCAGCAGCGTAGCGGTGGGGGGCTTCAATTCACCCCTCCACTTT

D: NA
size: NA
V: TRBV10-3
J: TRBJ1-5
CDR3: CAIGTASNQPQHF
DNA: TGTGCCATAGGAACAGCTAGCAATCAGCCCCAGCATTTT

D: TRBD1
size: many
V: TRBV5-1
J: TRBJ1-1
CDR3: CASSGGNTGATEAFF
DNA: TGCGCCAGCAGCGGGGGGAATACAGGGGCCACTGAAGCTTTCTTT

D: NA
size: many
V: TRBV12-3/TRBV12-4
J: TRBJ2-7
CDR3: CASRGVLKKPYEQYF
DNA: TGTGCCAGCAGGGGGGTTTTAAAGAAGCCCTACGAGCAGTACTTC

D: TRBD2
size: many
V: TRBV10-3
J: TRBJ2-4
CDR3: CAISKGLAANIQYF
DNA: TGTGCCATCAGTAAGGGACTAGCGGCGAACATTCAGTACTTC

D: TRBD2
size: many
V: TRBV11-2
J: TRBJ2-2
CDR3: CASSRGRGTGELFF
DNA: TGTGCCAGCAGCCGAGGGAGGGGAACCGGGGAGCTGTTTTTT

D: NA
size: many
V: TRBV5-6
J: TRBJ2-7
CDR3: CASSGEGQGVYEQYF
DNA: TGTGCCAGCAGCGGGGAGGGCCAGGGGGTCTACGAGCAGTACTTC

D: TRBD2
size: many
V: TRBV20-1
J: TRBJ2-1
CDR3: CSAKTSGRTYNEQFF
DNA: TGCAGTGCCAAGACTAGCGGGAGGACCTATAATGAGCAGTTCTTC

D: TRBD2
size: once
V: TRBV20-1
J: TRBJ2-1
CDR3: CSARGTSGRGLNEQFF
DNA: TGCAGTGCTAGAGGGACTAGCGGGAGAGGACTGAATGAGCAGTTCTTC

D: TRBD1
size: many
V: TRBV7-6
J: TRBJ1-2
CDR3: CASSFRDSYGYTF
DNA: TGTGCCAGCAGCTTTAGGGACAGCTATGGCTACACCTTC

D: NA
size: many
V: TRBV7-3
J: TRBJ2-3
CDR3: CASSLGTDTQYF
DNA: TGTGCCAGCAGCTTAGGCACAGATACGCAGTATTTT

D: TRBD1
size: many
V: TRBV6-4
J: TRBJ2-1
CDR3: CASSDQGVTRVNEQFF
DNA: TGTGCCAGCAGTGATCAGGGGGTCACTAGGGTTAATGAGCAGTTCTTC

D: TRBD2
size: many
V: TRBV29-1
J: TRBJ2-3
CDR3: CSLGLGADTQYF
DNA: TGCAGCCTTGGACTAGGGGCTGATACGCAGTATTTT

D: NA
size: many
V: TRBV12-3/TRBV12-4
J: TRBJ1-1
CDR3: CASSVNTEAFF
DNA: TGTGCCAGCAGTGTCAACACTGAAGCTTTCTTT

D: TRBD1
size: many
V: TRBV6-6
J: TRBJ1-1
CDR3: CASSAQGRTEAFF
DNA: TGTGCCAGCAGTGCACAGGGGCGCACTGAAGCTTTCTTT

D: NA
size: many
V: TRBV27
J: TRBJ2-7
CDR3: CASSFWSGASYEQYF
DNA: TGTGCCAGCAGTTTTTGGTCAGGCGCTTCCTACGAGCAGTACTTC

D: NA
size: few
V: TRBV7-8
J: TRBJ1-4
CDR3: CASSYAGGGFNEKLFF
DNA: TGTGCCAGCAGCTACGCCGGGGGAGGATTTAATGAAAAACTGTTTTTT

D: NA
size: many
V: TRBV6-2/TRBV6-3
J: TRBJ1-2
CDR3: CATRTDYGYTF
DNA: TGTGCCACCCGGACAGACTATGGCTACACCTTC

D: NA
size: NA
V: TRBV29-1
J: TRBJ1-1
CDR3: CSVGTLLNTEAFF
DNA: TGCAGCGTTGGGACACTCTTGAACACTGAAGCTTTCTTT

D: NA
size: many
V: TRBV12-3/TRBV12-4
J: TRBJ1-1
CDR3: CASSLKGNTEAFF
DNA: TGTGCCAGCAGTTTGAAGGGTAACACTGAAGCTTTCTTT

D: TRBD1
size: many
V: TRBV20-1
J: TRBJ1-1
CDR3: CSARRGQANTEAFF
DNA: TGCAGTGCTAGAAGGGGACAGGCGAACACTGAAGCTTTCTTT

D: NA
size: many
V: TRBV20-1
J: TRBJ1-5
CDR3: CSALLDGGAQHF
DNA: TGCAGTGCTCTGTTGGACGGGGGGGCCCAGCATTTT

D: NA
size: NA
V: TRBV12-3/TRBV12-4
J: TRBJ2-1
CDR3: CASSFNPIGEQFF
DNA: TGTGCCAGCAGTTTTAACCCGATCGGTGAGCAGTTCTTC

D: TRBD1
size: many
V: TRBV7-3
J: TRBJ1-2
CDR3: CASSLGRGLGYTF
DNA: TGTGCCAGCAGCTTGGGCAGGGGGCTGGGCTACACCTTC

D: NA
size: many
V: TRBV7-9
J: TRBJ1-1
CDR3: CASSHSGPLHRVAFF
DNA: TGTGCCAGCAGCCATTCAGGGCCCCTCCACCGAGTGGCTTTCTTT

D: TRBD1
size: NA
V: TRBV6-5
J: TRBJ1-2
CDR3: CASSPHRTGGYGYTF
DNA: TGTGCCAGCAGTCCCCATCGGACAGGGGGCTATGGCTACACCTTC

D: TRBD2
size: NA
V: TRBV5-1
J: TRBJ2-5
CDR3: CASSPGLATKTQYF
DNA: TGCGCCAGCAGCCCCGGACTAGCGACGAAGACCCAGTACTTC

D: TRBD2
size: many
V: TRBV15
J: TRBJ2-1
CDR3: CATSKTSGAYNEQFF
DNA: TGTGCCACCAGCAAAACTAGCGGAGCCTACAATGAGCAGTTCTTC

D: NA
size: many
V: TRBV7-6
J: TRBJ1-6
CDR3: CASSLGQWPNSPLHF
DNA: TGTGCCAGCAGCTTGGGTCAGTGGCCCAATTCACCCCTCCACTTT

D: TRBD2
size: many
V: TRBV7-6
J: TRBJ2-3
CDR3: CASSLGLAGSSTDTQYF
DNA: TGTGCCAGCAGCTTAGGACTAGCGGGGTCTAGCACAGATACGCAGTATTTT

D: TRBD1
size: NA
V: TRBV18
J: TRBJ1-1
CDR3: CASSRTDKQGVNTEAFF
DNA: TGTGCCAGCTCACGAACAGATAAACAGGGGGTAAACACTGAAGCTTTCTTT

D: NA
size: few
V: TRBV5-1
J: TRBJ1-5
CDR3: CASSLVGDQPQHF
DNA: TGCGCCAGCAGCTTGGTGGGGGATCAGCCCCAGCATTTT

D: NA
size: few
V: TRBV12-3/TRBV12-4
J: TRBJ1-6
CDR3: CASSLVRQNNSPLHF
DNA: TGTGCCAGCAGTTTAGTCCGACAGAATAATTCACCCCTCCACTTT

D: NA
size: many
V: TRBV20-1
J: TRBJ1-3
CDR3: CSVATSRITLSSGNTIYF
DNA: TGCAGTGTTGCCACCAGTAGAATCACACTTAGCTCTGGAAACACCATATATTTT

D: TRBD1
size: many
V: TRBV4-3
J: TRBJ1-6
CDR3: CASSQDMRDSYSPLHF
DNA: TGCGCCAGCAGCCAAGATATGCGGGACAGCTATTCACCCCTCCACTTT

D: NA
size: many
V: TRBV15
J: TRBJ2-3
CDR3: CATSKTGEDTQYF
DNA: TGTGCCACCAGCAAAACAGGTGAAGATACGCAGTATTTT

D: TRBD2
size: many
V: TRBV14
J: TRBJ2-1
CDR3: CASSHNSGRADNEQFF
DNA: TGTGCCAGCAGCCATAATAGCGGGAGGGCCGATAATGAGCAGTTCTTC